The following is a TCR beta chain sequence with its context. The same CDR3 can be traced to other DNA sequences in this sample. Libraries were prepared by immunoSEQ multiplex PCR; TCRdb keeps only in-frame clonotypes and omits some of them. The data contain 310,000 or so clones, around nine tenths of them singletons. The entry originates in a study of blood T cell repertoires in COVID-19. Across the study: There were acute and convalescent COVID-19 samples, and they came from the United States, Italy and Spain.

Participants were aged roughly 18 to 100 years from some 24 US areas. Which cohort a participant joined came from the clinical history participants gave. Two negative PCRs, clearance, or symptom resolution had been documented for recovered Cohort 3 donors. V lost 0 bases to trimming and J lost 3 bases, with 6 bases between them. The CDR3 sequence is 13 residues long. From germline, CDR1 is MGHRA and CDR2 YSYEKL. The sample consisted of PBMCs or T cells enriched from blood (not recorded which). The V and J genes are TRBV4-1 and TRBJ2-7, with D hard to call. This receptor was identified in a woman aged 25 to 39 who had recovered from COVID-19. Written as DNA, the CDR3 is TGCGCCAGCAGCCAAGAGCGGCACTACGAGCAGTACTTC. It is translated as CASSQERHYEQYF.